These 28 T cell receptor beta chains share one sample of origin, sequenced in a study of T cells in Graves' hyperthyroidism and ophthalmopathy. From RNA transcripts, TCR beta CDR3 regions were amplified. Researchers ran a first-round RT-PCR on the TCR CDR3 using the HTBI primer set. TCRdb re-called the multiplex PCR reads with MiXCR, one entry per CDR3 protein. The data contain about 640,000 distinct CDR3 sequences, about 45% of them singletons. Sequences were obtained from peripheral blood or thyroid tissue (not recorded which). The receptors come from an adult man with Graves' disease, either hyperthyroidism or ophthalmopathy (not recorded which).

The CDR3 nucleotides read TGTGCCAGCAGTGTGAGTCAGAACAGGGGCTACACCTTC. It codes for CASSVSQNRGYTF. The gene calls are TRBV2 and TRBJ1-2, with a possible D match to TRBD1 (5 bases). V was shortened by 4 bases and J by 8 bases, with 14 bases between the two germline ends. In germline, CDR1 is SNHLY, CDR2 FYNNEI. The CDR3 loop spans 13 amino acids.

The chain employs TRBV2 and TRBJ2-7; 12 nucleotides agree with TRBD1. The germline CDR1 and CDR2 sequences are SNHLY and FYNNEI. J gave up 7 bases and V 3 bases, and 7 bases lay outside the gene matches. The CDR3 sequence is 15 residues long. This CDR3 is CASSDLGTGGNEQYF. DNA of the CDR3: TGTGCCAGCAGTGACCTAGGGACAGGGGGCAATGAGCAGTACTTC.

Notes on this clonotype: The junction departs from germline at one end; a sequencing error may be responsible. This chain links TRBV7-6 with TRBJ2-7, with 7 bases lining up with TRBD2. Germline loops: CDR1 SGHVS, CDR2 FNYEAQ. The CDR3 totals 12 residues. The CDR3 DNA reads as TGTACCAGCAGACTAGCCCCCAGCGAGCAGTACTTC. Translated, it gives CTSRLAPSEQYF.

The V gene is TRBV2, the J gene TRBJ1-4; 11 bases are shared with TRBD1. V gave up 5 bases and J gave up 2 bases; unmatched junction bases: 4. This CDR3 spans 16 amino acids. Per germline, CDR1 SNHLY and CDR2 FYNNEI. The CDR3 DNA reads TGTGCCAGCAGTCGAGGACAGGGGGCGACTAATGAAAAACTGTTTTTT. It translates to CASSRGQGATNEKLFF.

This clonotype has at least ten counts. This sequence joins TRBV24-1 and TRBJ2-5, with a tentative D call TRBD2 (6 bases). In germline, CDR1 is KGHDR, CDR2 SFDVKD. CDR3 length: 15 residues. Deletions cut 5 bases from V and 1 base from J, with 13 bases between. The CDR3 DNA follows: TGTGCCACCAGTGCCCGGGGGAGCATCCAAGAGACCCAGTACTTC. Translated: CATSARGSIQETQYF.

The chain employs TRBV6-5 and TRBJ1-2, with TRBD1 matching over 9 bases. The CDR3 consists of 16 residues. Germline V lookup: CDR1 MNHEY, CDR2 SVGAGI. The junction had 10 bases not matched to a gene; V was cut back by 4 bases and J by 4 bases. The CDR3 DNA follows: TGTGCCAGCAGTTCCCCAGGACAGGGGCATGGCTATGGCTACACCTTC. The encoded protein is CASSSPGQGHGYGYTF.

The chain recombines TRBV7-9 with TRBJ1-2; the match to TRBD1 covers 7 bases. CDR3 length: 15 amino acids. Germline loops: CDR1 SEHNR, CDR2 FQNEAQ (reference sequence). The ends lost 7 bases at V and 11 bases at J; junction bases unmatched: 19. The CDR3 region is CASTQSWDPQTGYTF. The DNA for the CDR3 is TGTGCCAGCACCCAATCTTGGGACCCTCAGACAGGGTACACCTTC.

In DNA, the CDR3 is TGCGCCAGCAGCCAAGATTTCCAGGTTTGGGAAAAACTGTTTTTT. Encoded protein: CASSQDFQVWEKLFF. This rearrangement joins TRBV4-1 to TRBJ1-4; D is ambiguous. The CDR3 is 15 residues long. Trimming stripped 0 bases from V and 8 bases from J, with 13 bases between. From germline, CDR1 is MGHRA and CDR2 YSYEKL.

CDR3 in DNA: TGCAGTGCGGGGGGACAAACTGGAAACACCATATATTTT. It yields the protein CSAGGQTGNTIYF. The genes are TRBV20-1 and TRBJ1-3, with D tentatively TRBD1 (6 bases). This CDR3 has 13 amino acids. The ends were cut back, 6 bases at V and 2 bases at J, with 11 bases in the middle. The germline CDR1 and CDR2 sequences are DFQATT and SNEGSKA (reference sequence).

The table lists this clonotype with many counts. The CDR3 DNA is TGTGCCAGCAGTAACAGGAGGAACACTGAAGCTTTCTTT. Residues: CASSNRRNTEAFF. The V call is TRBV12-3 or TRBV12-4, the J call TRBJ1-1, with a tentative D call TRBD1 (5 bases). Trimming shortened V by 5 bases and J by 1 base, and 8 bases separated the two germline ends. CDR3 length equals 13 residues.

The V call is TRBV7-6, the J call TRBJ1-6; D may be TRBD1 (5 bases). Trimming left V 4 bases short and J 7 bases short, with 17 bases between. CDR1 is SGHVS, CDR2 FNYEAQ, per germline. The CDR3 is 16 amino acids. The CDR3 bases are TGTGCCAGCAGCTCATCCGGCAGGGCGGACAATTCACCCCTCCACTTT. Its protein product is CASSSSGRADNSPLHF.

Remarks on this clonotype: This may be a read error, as it is one base from a much larger clone. This CDR3 is missing its conserved last phenylalanine or tryptophan, likely due to a read error. Because the CDR3's place on the DNA is in doubt, the DNA is left out and the CDR3 is given as listed by TCRdb. The gene calls are TRBV19 and TRBJ1-2; TRBD1 is the table's D call, not checked against the DNA. Germline V gene lookup returns CDR1 LNHDA and CDR2 SQIVND (reference sequence). Both ends counted, the CDR3 spans 13 residues. The CDR3 region is CASSIDRGLSSTL.

The chain has TRBV25-1 and TRBJ1-6; TRBD1 agrees at 9 bases. Per germline, CDR1 MGHDK and CDR2 SYGVNS. The CDR3 spans 15 residues. The J segment lost 6 bases and the V segment lost 11 bases, leaving 11 bases of the junction unmatched. CDR3: CAWSNLQGANSPLHF. CDR3 sequence (DNA): TGTGCCTGGAGTAACCTACAGGGGGCTAATTCACCCCTCCACTTT.

This clonotype was seen at least ten times. CDR3 DNA: TGTGCCAGCAGCTTGGGTTTCGGGGTGACCCAGTACTTC. Its translation: CASSLGFGVTQYF. This chain joins TRBV7-9 and TRBJ2-5, with D perhaps TRBD2 (5 bases). This CDR3 comprises 13 residues. Per the germline V gene, CDR1 is SEHNR and CDR2 is FQNEAQ (reference sequence). V was cut by 3 bases and J by 7 bases, with 12 bases left in between.

The V call is TRBV9, the J call TRBJ1-3; D is unresolved. Germline V gene sequence: CDR1 SGDLS, CDR2 YYNGEE. The CDR3 runs to 13 residues. V lost 10 bases and J 4 bases, leaving 15 bases between the germline ends. The CDR3 sequence: CAGTLYPGNTIYF. CDR3 sequence (DNA): TGTGCCGGCACTCTTTATCCCGGAAACACCATATATTTT.

This clonotype was detected a few times. The chain links TRBV29-1 to TRBJ1-2; the D gene is possibly TRBD1 (5 bases). The CDR3 is made up of 12 amino acids. Germline V gene sequence: CDR1 SQVTM, CDR2 ANQGSEA. V was clipped by 4 bases and J by 4 bases, with 10 bases between them. The CDR3 nucleotides are TGCAGCGTTGGGGAAGGGGCCTATGGCTACACCTTC. This sequence encodes CSVGEGAYGYTF.

The chain uses TRBV29-1 and TRBJ2-7; tentative D call: TRBD2 (6 bases). V was cut by 7 bases and J by 4 bases, with 17 bases left in between. The CDR3 has 13 residues. CDR1 is SQVTM and CDR2 is ANQGSEA in the germline V gene. The CDR3: CSGSGGAGYEQYF. For the CDR3, the DNA is TGCAGCGGGTCAGGTGGGGCGGGATACGAGCAGTACTTC.

This clonotype was recorded a few times. This chain joins TRBV2 and TRBJ2-7; D is perhaps TRBD2 (5 bases). Germline values: CDR1 SNHLY, CDR2 FYNNEI. V lost 6 bases, J lost 2 bases, and 14 bases lay in between. The CDR3 has 14 amino acids. The CDR3, as DNA: TGTGCCAGCAGGGGAACGGGGAAGGCCTACGAGCAGTACTTC. Residues: CASRGTGKAYEQYF.

The CDR3 region is CASSHTALEQYF. As DNA, the CDR3 is TGTGCCAGCAGCCATACCGCGTTAGAGCAGTACTTC. The genes are TRBV25-1 and TRBJ2-7; D is unresolved. Per germline, CDR1 MGHDK and CDR2 SYGVNS. Deletions cut 6 bases from V and 7 bases from J, with 13 bases between. This CDR3 comprises 12 residues.

The V call is TRBV19, the J call TRBJ1-2, with unresolved D. The CDR3 sequence is 13 residues long. Germline lookup yields CDR1 LNHDA and CDR2 SQIVND (reference sequence). V lost 5 bases to trimming and J lost 4 bases, with 11 bases between them. In nucleotides, the CDR3 is TGTGCCAGTAGTCCTCAACAAGCCTATGGCTACACCTTC. Translation: CASSPQQAYGYTF.

J is TRBJ1-5 and V is TRBV15; D uncertain. The CDR3 length is 16 residues. Germline assignment: CDR1 LNHNV and CDR2 YYDKDF (reference sequence). Trimming stripped 3 bases from V and 6 bases from J, with 18 bases between. The CDR3 DNA reads TGTGCCACCAGCAGTGCTAGAGATAGGGCCAGTCAGCCCCAGCATTTT. It translates to CATSSARDRASQPQHF.

There are many counts of this clonotype. The chain is built from TRBV12-3 or TRBV12-4 and TRBJ1-5; 7 bases are shared with TRBD1. The length of the CDR3 is 14 residues. The V gene end was trimmed by 6 bases and the J gene end by 4 bases; junction bases not matched to a gene: 6. CDR3 sequence reads: CASRKDRSNQPQHF. CDR3 bases: TGTGCCAGCAGGAAGGACAGGTCGAATCAGCCCCAGCATTTT.

J is TRBJ1-5 and V is TRBV10-3, with a tentative D call TRBD1 (5 bases). Trimming removed 4 bases from V and 3 bases from J, with 19 bases in between. CDR1 and CDR2 (germline): ENHRY, SYGVKD. The CDR3 is made up of 17 amino acids. For the CDR3, the DNA is TGTGCCATCAGTGTGGAGTCAGGGCTCATGATCAATCAGCCCCAGCATTTT. It yields the protein CAISVESGLMINQPQHF.

This clonotype was seen more than once but under ten times. The chain links TRBV7-8 to TRBJ2-2, with D perhaps TRBD2 (6 bases). The germline CDR1 and CDR2 sequences are SGHVS and FQNEAQ. Trimming took off 1 base at V and 3 bases at J, with 12 bases between the two ends. This CDR3 comprises 16 residues. The CDR3 DNA reads as TGTGCCAGCAGCTTAGGGGGCGGGGCCGACACCGGGGAGCTGTTTTTT. It is translated as CASSLGGGADTGELFF.

In its sample, this clonotype was seen a few times. The rearrangement links TRBV3-1 to TRBJ2-2, with TRBD1 identical over 9 bases. Germline CDR1 is LGHDT and CDR2 is YNNKEL (reference sequence). Trimming removed 6 bases from V and 4 bases from J; junction bases left unmatched: 3. This CDR3 comprises 14 residues. CDR3 coding DNA: TGTGCCAGCAGTGACAGGGGGAGCACCGGGGAGCTGTTTTTT. This translates into CASSDRGSTGELFF.

With respect to this clonotype: Because it lacks the conserved phenylalanine or tryptophan at the end, this CDR3 is likely a read error. It is unclear where the CDR3 begins or ends on the DNA, so no DNA is shown, and the CDR3 is as TCRdb lists it. The chain is built from TRBV29-1 and TRBJ1-2. Termini included, the CDR3 measures 8 amino acids. Germline CDR1 SQVTM, CDR2 ANQGSEA. The CDR3 protein is CSVEVTSY.

The chain is built from TRBV19 and TRBJ2-2, with TRBD1 identical over 8 bases. Losses at the gene ends were 10 bases for V and 7 bases for J; bases not matched to a gene: 8. The CDR3 is 13 residues long. CDR1 is LNHDA and CDR2 is SQIVND in the germline V gene (reference sequence). The DNA for the CDR3 is TGTGCCACGGGACAGGCTTTAGGCGGGGAGCTGTTTTTT. Its translation: CATGQALGGELFF.

V gene TRBV10-1 combines with J gene TRBJ1-2; no clear D gene. CDR1 and CDR2 (germline): WNHNN, SYGVQD (reference sequence). The CDR3 length is 15 residues. V lost 2 bases and J 4 bases, leaving 14 bases between the germline ends. The CDR3 here is CASSEAQNTGYGYTF. CDR3 DNA sequence: TGCGCCAGCAGTGAGGCACAGAATACGGGCTATGGCTACACCTTC.